These T cell receptor beta chains were read from a single sample in a study of blood T cells in healthy people across ages. TCRdb passed the 5' RACE reads through MiXCR, listing each CDR3 protein once. The sample has about 1.6 million distinct CDR3 sequences, 34% seen once; the top ten hold about 11%. Sequencing was performed on blood. The receptors were gathered from a woman in her 30s in good health. CDR3s include the opening cysteine and the closing phenylalanine or tryptophan. Not all rows give a size; the values are once, few, many and, for expanded clones, a class.

v_gene,j_gene,abundance,CDR3aa
TRBV25-1,TRBJ2-1,few,CASSELGRDNEQFF
TRBV28,TRBJ2-7,NA,CASSLGYPAYEQYF
TRBV12-3/TRBV12-4,TRBJ2-3,NA,CASRRRGDTQYF
TRBV14,TRBJ2-3,few,CASSQGWGLLTDTQYF
TRBV4-1,TRBJ2-7,many,CASSQALPSQDEQYF
TRBV20-1,TRBJ2-1,NA,CSAKPSGGYNEQFF
TRBV7-2,TRBJ1-4,many,CASSTDRGFNEKLFF
TRBV4-1,TRBJ2-4,NA,CASSPTGGGPWEQYF
TRBV29-1,TRBJ2-5,NA,CSVGSETQYF
TRBV24-1,TRBJ2-1,NA,CAASDVSVAGSSYNEQFF
TRBV20-1,TRBJ2-7,NA,CSARDNRASFEQYF
TRBV20-1,TRBJ2-5,NA,CSARETQGEGETQYF
TRBV20-1,TRBJ2-3,NA,CSASGRASGLYTDTQYF
TRBV20-1,TRBJ2-3,few,CSARSGDTQYF
TRBV27,TRBJ2-7,NA,CASSLGVSYEQNF
TRBV6-5,TRBJ2-3,NA,CASRSQGVGTDTQYF
TRBV10-3,TRBJ1-1,NA,CAIQGDPNTEAFF
TRBV30,TRBJ2-7,few,CAWTPGDEQYF
TRBV20-1,TRBJ1-4,few,CSALTNEKLFF
TRBV20-1,TRBJ1-2,NA,CSARVTGGNYGYTF
TRBV20-1,TRBJ2-1,few,CSARDVAGPANEQFF
TRBV20-1,TRBJ2-3,few,CSARVLAGAPDTQYF
TRBV7-9,TRBJ2-7,NA,CASSLVGEGLGFYEQYF
TRBV28,TRBJ2-3,NA,CASSSQHSGDTQYF
TRBV9,TRBJ2-7,few,CASSAVGAGWNEQYF
TRBV3-1,TRBJ2-7,NA,CASNQVMQGEEQYF
TRBV29-1,TRBJ2-3,many,CSVEDLIDTQYF
TRBV20-1,TRBJ2-3,NA,CSARLTRTDTQYF
TRBV24-1,TRBJ2-1,few,CATSSVVGSYNEQFF
TRBV10-3,TRBJ2-1,NA,CAIRLTGGGRYNEQFF
TRBV28,TRBJ2-7,NA,CASSLSQGASSYEQYF
TRBV29-1,NA,NA,CSVETGTGTSEQYF
TRBV12-3/TRBV12-4,TRBJ1-1,few,CASSFSANTEAFF
TRBV20-1,TRBJ1-1,NA,CSANDRNTEAFF
TRBV5-1,TRBJ1-1,few,CASSVDSLGTEAFF
TRBV19,TRBJ1-5,NA,CASSMDRGNQPQHF
TRBV4-2,TRBJ2-7,few,CASSQEVAGRGAYEQYF
TRBV6-5,TRBJ1-2,once,CASQQGGNNYGYTF
TRBV21-1,NA,once,CASSKLMPYEQYF
TRBV29-1,TRBJ2-7,NA,CSVQVVTGPYEQYF
TRBV12-3/TRBV12-4,TRBJ2-5,many,CASSLALGQGTETQYF
TRBV5-5,TRBJ2-5,few,CASSRPGQGALETQYF
TRBV28,TRBJ1-5,NA,CASSGGDQPQHF
TRBV5-1,TRBJ2-3,NA,CASSLMTSGSADTQYF
TRBV5-1,TRBJ2-2,NA,CASSSYQGPIRELFF
TRBV18,TRBJ2-5,few,CASSPSPGGETQYF
TRBV28,TRBJ2-4,NA,CASSAGTVKGVIQYF
TRBV5-1,NA,few,CASSWGSGREQYF
TRBV14,TRBJ2-7,NA,CASSQEGGRYEQYF
TRBV6-1,TRBJ2-7,few,CASSARGRYF
TRBV12-3/TRBV12-4,TRBJ2-5,few,CASSGTGSETQYF
TRBV7-8,TRBJ2-7,NA,CACSLEGTVGEQYF